Following are 13 T cell receptor beta chains from one sample sequenced in a study of Ad26.COV2.S vaccination and SARS-CoV-2 variants. Treatment here: about 20 received Ad26.COV2.S at low or high dose, single or two shots; five or six received placebo; per-sample allocation not given. Collection of the samples took place on day 63 after the first injection of vaccine or placebo. Assay: immunoSEQ multiplex PCR; the TCRdb copy retains only in-frame clones and omits some. The sample comprises 300,000 to 400,000 clones, roughly 88% of which are singletons, and 4.5% to 5.5% rests with the top ten. Material: peripheral blood, obtained in a trial of Ad26.COV2.S vaccine versus placebo. The receptors shown here come from a person between 18 and 65 years old who received the Ad26.COV2.S COVID-19 vaccine or a placebo.

This chain connects TRBV4-1 to TRBJ2-3, with D hard to call. Germline V gives CDR1 MGHRA, CDR2 YSYEKL. This CDR3 is built from 14 residues. Trimming removed 1 base at V and 6 bases at J, with 11 bases between. CDR3 in DNA: TGCGCCAGCAGCCAAGTTGGCGTTTTGGATACGCAGTATTTT. Encoded protein: CASSQVGVLDTQYF.

J is TRBJ2-3 and V is TRBV13, with 9 nucleotides matching TRBD2. The CDR3 totals 15 residues. J lost 3 bases, V lost 3 bases, and 4 bases had no gene match. CDR1 is PRHDT, CDR2 FYEKMQ, per germline (reference sequence). Written as DNA, the CDR3 is TGTGCCAGCAGCTTGGGTAGCGGGAGTACAGATACGCAGTATTTT. Encoded protein: CASSLGSGSTDTQYF.

V is TRBV7-8 and J is TRBJ2-2; 7 bases fit TRBD2. Losses at the gene ends were 7 bases for V and 0 bases for J; bases not matched to a gene: 11. CDR3 size: 17 residues. Per germline, CDR1 SGHVS and CDR2 FQNEAQ. The CDR3 region has the DNA TGTGCCAGCACCATTCGGGTGCGGGAGTCGAACACCGGGGAGCTGTTTTTT. This translates into CASTIRVRESNTGELFF.

The V gene is TRBV6-2 or TRBV6-3, the J gene TRBJ1-1; 9 bases agree with TRBD1. Germline lookup yields CDR1 MNHEY and CDR2 SVGEGT. CDR3 length: 15 residues. The V and J ends lost 4 bases and 5 bases, in that order; junction bases with no gene match: 8. The CDR3 protein is CASSSPGTGRTEAFF. CDR3 DNA: TGTGCCAGCAGTTCTCCCGGGACAGGGCGGACTGAAGCTTTCTTT.

The V and J genes are TRBV6-4 and TRBJ1-5, with a possible D match to TRBD1 (5 bases). Germline lookup yields CDR1 MRHNA and CDR2 SNTAGT. V gave up 3 bases and J gave up 1 base, with 7 bases separating them. This CDR3 is built from 14 residues. CDR3 sequence: CASSERDSNQPQHF. Here the CDR3 DNA reads TGTGCCAGCAGTGAGAGGGACAGCAATCAGCCCCAGCATTTT.

Only one count was recorded for this clone. Other DNA sequences in the same sample also yield this CDR3. The genes are TRBV29-1 and TRBJ1-1; a weak D match, TRBD1 (6 bases). The CDR3 is made up of 13 amino acids. V dropped 3 bases and J dropped 0 bases, with 8 bases sitting between them. In germline, CDR1 is SQVTM, CDR2 ANQGSEA. CDR3 sequence reads: CSVDRGLNTEAFF. CDR3 nucleotide sequence: TGCAGCGTTGACAGGGGATTGAACACTGAAGCTTTCTTT.

This chain connects TRBV7-8 to TRBJ1-3; D not resolved. Germline-derived CDR1 and CDR2 are SGHVS and FQNEAQ. Trimming took off 1 base at V and 0 bases at J, with 10 bases between the two ends. This CDR3 has 16 residues. The CDR3 coding sequence is TGTGCCAGCAGCTTAGAAGGGCAGGTCTCTGGAAACACCATATATTTT. Its protein is CASSLEGQVSGNTIYF.

CDR3: CASSPYAGGGRNSPLHF. CDR3 coding DNA: TGCGCCAGCAGCCCGTACGCAGGGGGCGGAAGGAATTCACCCCTCCACTTT. The rearrangement joins TRBV4-1 to TRBJ1-6; 8 bases are a match to TRBD1. V lost 4 bases and J lost 7; bases outside the gene matches: 12. Germline V CDR1 and CDR2: MGHRA, YSYEKL. There are 17 residues in the CDR3.

This chain connects TRBV12-3 or TRBV12-4 to TRBJ1-1; unclear D gene. The length of the CDR3 is 13 residues. The V and J ends lost 2 bases and 8 bases respectively, with 12 bases between them. In DNA form, the CDR3 reads TGTGCCAGCAGTTTACGGACTATCTCAGAAGCTTTCTTT. Translated: CASSLRTISEAFF.

The V and J genes are TRBV12-3 or TRBV12-4 and TRBJ1-1; no clear D gene. This CDR3 has 12 residues. Trimming stripped 3 bases from V and 5 bases from J, with 7 bases between. The CDR3 loop is CASSLAGTEAFF. The CDR3 DNA follows: TGTGCCAGCAGTTTGGCGGGTACTGAAGCTTTCTTT.

This clone came up once. V is TRBV9 and J is TRBJ2-2; 8 bases agree with TRBD1. Trimming took 4 bases from V and 5 from J; bases not matched to a gene: 10. CDR1 is SGDLS and CDR2 is YYNGEE in the germline V gene. The CDR3 runs to 16 residues. CDR3 sequence: CASSITDRVGTGELFF. CDR3 nucleotides: TGTGCCAGCAGCATAACGGACAGGGTAGGGACCGGGGAGCTGTTTTTT.

V and J are TRBV13 and TRBJ2-7; TRBD1 matches 8 bases. Losses at the gene ends were 0 bases for V and 7 bases for J; bases not matched to a gene: 8. Germline V CDR1 and CDR2: PRHDT, FYEKMQ (reference sequence). The CDR3 is 15 amino acids. The CDR3 here is CASSLGGQGVREQYF. Written as DNA, the CDR3 is TGTGCCAGCAGCTTAGGAGGACAGGGTGTGCGAGAGCAGTACTTC.

The chain combines TRBV3-1 (or the pseudogene TRBV3-2) with TRBJ2-4; 8 bases map to TRBD1. Trimming cost V 6 bases and J 6 bases; bases outside gene matches: 19. Per the germline V gene, CDR1 is LGHDT and CDR2 is YNNKEL (reference sequence). The CDR3 length is 18 residues. CDR3 DNA sequence: TGTGCCAGCAGTTGCAGCCTCCGGGACAGGTTTGAGGGAAACATTCAGTACTTC. It is translated as CASSCSLRDRFEGNIQYF.